This entry concerns a single T cell receptor (beta chain). Its antigen is undetermined. The protocol was immunoSEQ multiplex PCR, while the TCRdb copy is restricted to in-frame clones and leaves out a portion. The sample lists 16,000 or so clones, roughly 94% occurring once. The data stem from a study of graft-versus-host responses after intestinal transplantation. Study-wide results and caveats: High graft-versus-host to host-versus-graft T cell clonal ratios marked allografts of patients with graft-donor macrochimerism.

The CDR3 has 14 amino acids. Per germline, CDR1 GTSNPN and CDR2 SVGIG (reference sequence). The V and J ends lost 1 base and 2 bases respectively, with 12 bases between them. This TCR was sampled from a human patient who received an intestinal transplant, so some T cells may come from the graft donor. The genes are TRBV30 and TRBJ2-7, with unresolved D. The sample consisted of PBMCs, taken 23 days after intestinal transplant. The CDR3, as DNA: TGTGCCTGGAGTGATTATCCTACCACCTACGAGCAGTACTTC. Encoded protein: CAWSDYPTTYEQYF.